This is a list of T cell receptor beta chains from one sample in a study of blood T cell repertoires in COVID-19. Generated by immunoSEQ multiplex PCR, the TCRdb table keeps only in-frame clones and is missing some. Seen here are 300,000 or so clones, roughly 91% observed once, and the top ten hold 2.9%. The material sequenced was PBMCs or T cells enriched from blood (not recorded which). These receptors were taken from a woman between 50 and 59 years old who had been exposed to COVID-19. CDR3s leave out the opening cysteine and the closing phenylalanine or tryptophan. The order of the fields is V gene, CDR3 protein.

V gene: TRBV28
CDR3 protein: ASSSPQGNYSPLH

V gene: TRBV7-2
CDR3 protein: ASSLGTKRTNEQF

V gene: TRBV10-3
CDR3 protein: AIMENRGRGGEQY

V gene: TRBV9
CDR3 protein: ASSPLAESRTEAF

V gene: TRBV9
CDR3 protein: ASSVNGGSYNEQF

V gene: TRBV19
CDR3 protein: ASSTEDRPNEQF

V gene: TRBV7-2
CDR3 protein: ASSLAPGNNQPQH

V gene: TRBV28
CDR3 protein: ASRGLAGGIGEQY

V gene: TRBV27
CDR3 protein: ASSLQGTQPQH

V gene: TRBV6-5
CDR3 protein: ASSYSNRGSQY

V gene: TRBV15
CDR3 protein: ATSRWTGGYTEAF

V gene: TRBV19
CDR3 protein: ASSIVAGRYNSPLH

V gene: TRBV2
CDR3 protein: ASSEALANEQF

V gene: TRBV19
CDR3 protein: ASSTPGNQPQH

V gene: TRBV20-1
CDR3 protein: SASLLADSYEQY

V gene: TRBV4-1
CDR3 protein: ASSHQRTELNYGYT

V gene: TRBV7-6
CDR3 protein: ASSSPVGTSGGEMYYEQY

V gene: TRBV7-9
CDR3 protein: ASSPPGQNNSPLH

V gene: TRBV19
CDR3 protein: ASSGPGTGSFETQY

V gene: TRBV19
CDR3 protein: ASSILPGQGENEQF

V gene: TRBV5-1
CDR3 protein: ASSLSGMNTEAF

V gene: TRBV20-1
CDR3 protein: SASSAGGQFYNEQF

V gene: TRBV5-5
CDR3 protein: ASDTGTGNSPLH

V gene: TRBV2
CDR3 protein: ASRDSGWREQF

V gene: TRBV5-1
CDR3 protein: ASSLGQQGYGYT

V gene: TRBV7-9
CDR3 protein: ASSPVSYEQY

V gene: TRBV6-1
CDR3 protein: ASSERWGPTGYT

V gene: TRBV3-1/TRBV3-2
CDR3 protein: ASSHPGTQETQY

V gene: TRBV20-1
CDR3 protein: SASGGGEQY

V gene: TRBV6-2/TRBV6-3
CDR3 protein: ASSYQGGYQPQH

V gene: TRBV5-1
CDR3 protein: ASSPQGLAGGRGGNEQF

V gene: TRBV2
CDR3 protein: ASSNKKGGLRTYNEQF

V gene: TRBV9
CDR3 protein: ASSVDHAWGHGYT

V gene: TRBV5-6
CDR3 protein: ASSPTFGTGDFMNTEAF

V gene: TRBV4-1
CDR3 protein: ASSQATGVLNTIY

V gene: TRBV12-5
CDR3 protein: ASGLLQGVNTEAF

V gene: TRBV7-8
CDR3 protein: ASSLGTGGSGSGNTIY